This TCR beta chain was identified in a study of OX40 agonist ivuxolimab in advanced cancers. Across the whole study: Prior anti-PD-1, anti-PD-L1 or anti-CTLA-4 therapy did not bar entry, and about 38% had some. Study-wide points: CD4+ and CD8+ T cells in blood underwent clonal expansion by week 6 at 0.1 to 3.0 mg/kg. Normalized T-cell clonal expansion was also low in some nonresponders.

As for this clone: What it binds is unknown.

Germline CDR1 GTSNPN, CDR2 SVGIG (reference sequence). The CDR3 sequence is 16 residues long. Between the trimmed V and J ends, which lost 2 bases and 0 bases, there was a span of 13 bases. The method was immunoSEQ multiplex PCR; TCRdb's version includes in-frame clones alone and lacks a portion of them. The data contain over 80,000 clones, about nine tenths of them singletons. V gene TRBV30 combines with J gene TRBJ2-2; D may be TRBD2 (6 bases). This TCR was recovered from an adult with an advanced solid tumor such as melanoma, head and neck, liver or kidney cancer. This specimen consisted of CD4+ or CD8+ T cells sorted from blood, obtained in a trial of the OX40 agonist ivuxolimab. The CDR3 sequence is CAWSHRGLANTGELFF. CDR3 coding DNA: TGTGCCTGGAGTCACCGGGGACTCGCGAACACCGGGGAGCTGTTTTTT.